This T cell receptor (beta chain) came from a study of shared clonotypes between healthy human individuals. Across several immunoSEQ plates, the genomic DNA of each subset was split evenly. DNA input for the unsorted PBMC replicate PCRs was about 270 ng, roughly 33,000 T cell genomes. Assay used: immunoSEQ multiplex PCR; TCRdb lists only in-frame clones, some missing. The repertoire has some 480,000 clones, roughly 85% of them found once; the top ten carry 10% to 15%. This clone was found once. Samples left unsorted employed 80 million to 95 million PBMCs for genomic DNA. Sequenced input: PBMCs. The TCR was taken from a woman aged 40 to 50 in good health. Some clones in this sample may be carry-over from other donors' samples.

The CDR3 DNA is TGTGCCAGCAGGTGGGGGGGCCCCGGGGAGCTGTTTTTT. Translated, it gives CASRWGGPGELFF. The chain uses TRBV2 and TRBJ2-2, with D perhaps TRBD2 (7 bases). This CDR3 spans 13 amino acids. The germline gives CDR1 SNHLY, CDR2 FYNNEI. The germline V and J ends were trimmed by 6 bases and 6 bases, with 11 bases remaining between them.